These 32 T cell receptor beta chains originate from one sample sequenced in a study of blood T cells in healthy people across ages. A second PCR, run for about 7 to 12 cycles, used a sample-barcoded 5' primer plus a J-beta primer mix. TCRdb used MiXCR to reprocess the 5' RACE reads, holding one entry per CDR3 protein. This table holds hundreds of thousands of distinct CDR3 sequences, 24% found once. The same data also contributed to another study, on T cells of mothers and their children.

The material sequenced was blood. The receptors originated from a boy younger than 18 in good health.

V usage is TRBV28 and J usage is TRBJ2-1, with 13 bases lining up with TRBD2. The DNA end lines up better with TRBJ2-5; the J call may be wrong. The CDR3 has 21 residues. The germline gives CDR1 MDHEN, CDR2 SYDVKM. The CDR3 DNA sequence: TGTGCCAGCAGTTCGCACCGACTAGCGGGAGGAACCGGAAGGTTGGGGGAGACCCAGTACTTC. Its translation: CASSSHRLAGGTGRLGETQYF.

As concerns this clonotype: At one end, the junction sequence differs from germline, possibly due to a read error. This chain uses TRBV20-1 with TRBJ1-5; unclear D gene. CDR1 DFQATT and CDR2 SNEGSKA come from the germline V gene (reference sequence). The CDR3 length is 14 residues. CDR3 amino acids: CSAKAVPTDQPQHF. The CDR3, as DNA: TGCAGTGCTAAGGCGGTTCCGACCGATCAGCCCCAGCACTTT.

The chain combines TRBV20-1 with TRBJ2-7; no clear D. The CDR3 covers 15 residues. Trimming took 1 base from V and 0 from J, leaving 13 bases between them. Germline CDR1 reads DFQATT; CDR2 reads SNEGSKA (reference sequence). CDR3 residues: CSARVFAPLSYEQYF. The CDR3 DNA is TGCAGTGCTAGAGTATTTGCACCTCTCTCCTACGAGCAGTACTTC.

A few counts support this clonotype. The chain is built from TRBV20-1 and TRBJ1-1; weak D call: TRBD1 (5 bases). Trimming took 2 bases from V and 5 from J, leaving 12 bases between them. Germline CDR1 is DFQATT and CDR2 is SNEGSKA (reference sequence). This CDR3 is 13 amino acids long. CDR3 nucleotide sequence: TGCAGTGCTAGAATCCAGGGAGGGACTGAAGCTTTCTTT. The encoded protein is CSARIQGGTEAFF.

CDR3 in amino acids: CSARGGGGPHEQYF. The CDR3 DNA follows: TGCAGTGCTAGAGGGGGGGGAGGGCCACATGAGCAGTACTTC. J is TRBJ2-7 and V is TRBV20-1; 7 bases match TRBD2. The trim removed 1 base at V and 7 bases at J, leaving 10 bases unmatched. This CDR3 is built from 14 residues. Germline CDR1 reads DFQATT; CDR2 reads SNEGSKA (reference sequence).

This clonotype was seen only a few times. V usage is TRBV7-2 and J usage is TRBJ2-7; TRBD2 aligns across 7 bases. V was clipped by 6 bases and J by 3 bases; unmatched bases: 11. CDR1 and CDR2 (germline): SGHTA, FQGNSA. The length of the CDR3 is 15 residues. CDR3 DNA: TGTGCCAGCAGGATCGGGACTACGGGGGTCTACGAGCAGTACTTC. Translating gives CASRIGTTGVYEQYF. Based on the CDR3 plus reference TRBV7-2 and TRBJ2-7, the full variable domain is GAGVSQSPSNKVTEKGKDVELRCDPISGHTALYWYRQSLGQGLEFLIYFQGNSAPDKSGLPSDRFSAERTGGSVSTLTIQRTQQEDSAVYLCASRIGTTGVYEQYFGPGTRLTVT.

The chain employs TRBV4-1 and TRBJ2-2; 8 bases match TRBD2. Germline CDR1 is MGHRA and CDR2 is YSYEKL. V lost 3 bases, J lost 6 bases, and 15 bases stayed unmatched. The CDR3 runs 18 residues. Here the CDR3 DNA reads TGCGCCAGCAGCCACCCAGGGTACGGGAGGGCCGAATCCGGGGAGCTGTTTTTT. It yields the protein CASSHPGYGRAESGELFF.

A few counts support this clonotype. V is TRBV3-1 and J is TRBJ1-4, with 10 bases aligning to TRBD1. Germline lookup yields CDR1 LGHDT and CDR2 YNNKEL (reference sequence). This CDR3 is built from 14 residues. With V trimmed by 6 bases and J by 7 bases, 5 bases remained unmatched. The CDR3 region has the DNA TGTGCCAGCAGTCGAGACAGGGGGCGTGAAAAACTGTTTTTT. Its translation is CASSRDRGREKLFF.

This chain links TRBV7-3 with TRBJ2-1, with TRBD1 as a possible D gene (5 bases). The V end lost 5 bases, the J end lost 9 bases, and 14 bases lay between the germline ends. Germline lookup yields CDR1 SGHTA and CDR2 FQGTGA. The CDR3 is made up of 13 amino acids. The CDR3 region has the DNA TGTGCCAGCAGCGTTCTGGTAGGGGTTGAGCAGTTCTTC. It translates to CASSVLVGVEQFF.

This clonotype was seen more than once but under ten times. This chain connects TRBV7-2 to TRBJ2-1; D uncertain. V was shortened by 7 bases and J by 7 bases, with 8 bases between the two germline ends. Germline CDR1 reads SGHTA; CDR2 reads FQGNSA. The length of the CDR3 is 11 residues. The CDR3 region has the DNA TGTGCCAGCACCACTAAGAATGAGCAGTTCTTC. It encodes CASTTKNEQFF.

The rearrangement uses TRBV20-1 and TRBJ1-1, with D maybe TRBD1 (5 bases). Looked up from germline, CDR1 is DFQATT and CDR2 is SNEGSKA (reference sequence). CDR3 length equals 13 residues. The V end was cut by 4 bases, the J end by 6 bases, with 15 bases between. The CDR3 bases are TGCAGTGCTACTCTTGGGGGGATTCCTGAAGCTTTCTTT. It encodes CSATLGGIPEAFF.

The genes are TRBV12-3 or TRBV12-4 and TRBJ2-5; 7 bases line up with TRBD1. CDR3 length equals 12 residues. After removal of 6 bases from V and 11 bases from J, the junction contained 9 bases not matched to a gene. CDR3: CASSVTGDKQYF. The CDR3 DNA follows: TGTGCCAGCAGCGTAACAGGGGACAAGCAGTACTTC.

This clonotype was found a few times. V gene TRBV6-1 combines with J gene TRBJ2-7; a weak D match, TRBD1 (5 bases). Trimming cost V 5 bases and J 0 bases, with 20 bases left between them. The germline V gene encodes CDR1 MNHNS and CDR2 SASEGT. The CDR3 length is 17 residues. Here the CDR3 DNA reads TGTGCCAGCAGTAGACCCAGGGTTAAGAGGAGCTCCTACGAGCAGTACTTC. The encoded protein is CASSRPRVKRSSYEQYF.

This clonotype has only a few counts. This chain's CDR3 is CASSLLGSGDTEAFF. The DNA of the CDR3 is TGTGCCAGCAGCTTGCTAGGGTCAGGAGACACTGAAGCTTTCTTT. The V and J genes are TRBV5-5 and TRBJ1-1; D is uncertain. Looked up from germline, CDR1 is SGHKS and CDR2 is YYEKEE (reference sequence). The CDR3 has 15 amino acids. V shed 1 base and J shed 3 bases, with 13 bases lying between them.

This clonotype has a count of ten or more. The V and J genes are TRBV28 and TRBJ2-5, with TRBD1 matching 7 bases. CDR1 MDHEN and CDR2 SYDVKM come from the germline V gene. The V gene end was trimmed by 5 bases and the J gene end by 4 bases; junction bases not matched to a gene: 4. The CDR3 consists of 13 residues. CDR3 sequence: CASSPRDRETQYF. CDR3 in DNA: TGTGCCAGCAGTCCCCGGGACAGAGAGACCCAGTACTTC.

The rearrangement joins TRBV4-3 to TRBJ2-2, with 12 bases fitting TRBD1. The CDR3 extends over 16 amino acids. Germline trimming cut 4 bases from V and 4 bases from J; bases unmatched to any gene: 4. The germline gives CDR1 LGHNA, CDR2 YSLEER. Written as DNA, the CDR3 is TGCGCCAGCAGCCGAGGGACAGGGGGCCTCACCGGGGAGCTGTTTTTT. Translation gives CASSRGTGGLTGELFF.

The rearrangement joins TRBV7-4 to TRBJ1-6; D unresolved. This CDR3 is built from 15 residues. CDR1 and CDR2 from the germline V gene are SGHVT and SQSDAQ. Trimming shortened V by 2 bases and J by 8 bases, and 13 bases separated the two germline ends. This CDR3 is CASSLSDTADSPLHF. The CDR3 coding sequence is TGTGCCAGCAGCTTATCAGACACGGCCGATTCACCCCTCCACTTT.

This clonotype was seen only a few times. V gene TRBV28 combines with J gene TRBJ2-6; D possibly matches TRBD1 or TRBD2 (5 bases each). CDR1 is MDHEN and CDR2 is SYDVKM in the germline V gene. The V end lost 7 bases, the J end lost 0 bases, and 16 bases lay between the germline ends. The CDR3 has 17 amino acids. The CDR3 DNA is TGTGCCAGCACAACCGCAGGGACCTACTCTGGGGCCAACGTCCTGACTTTC. Its protein is CASTTAGTYSGANVLTF.

This clonotype was recorded many times. CDR3 amino acids: CASSSVRDRYGYTF. The CDR3 DNA sequence: TGTGCCAGCAGTTCCGTCCGGGACAGATATGGCTACACCTTC. The chain recombines TRBV27 with TRBJ1-2; TRBD1 matches 7 bases. The germline gives CDR1 MNHEY, CDR2 SMNVEV (reference sequence). The J segment lost 5 bases and the V segment lost 4 bases, leaving 7 bases of the junction unmatched. The CDR3 length is 14 residues.

The V and J genes are TRBV4-3 and TRBJ2-4; TRBD2 agrees at 11 bases. Germline values: CDR1 LGHNA, CDR2 YSLEER. V shed 2 bases and J 1 base; nucleotides not matched to a gene: 7. The CDR3 is 18 amino acids. The CDR3 bases are TGCGCCAGCAGCCAACAACCTAGCGGGGGGATTGCCAAAAACATTCAGTACTTC. It encodes CASSQQPSGGIAKNIQYF.

The J gene is TRBJ2-2, the V gene TRBV5-1; 9 positions agree with TRBD2. J lost 5 bases, V lost 0 bases, and 5 bases had no gene match. Germline V gene lookup returns CDR1 SGHRS and CDR2 YFSETQ. This CDR3 region has 16 residues. The CDR3 DNA reads as TGCGCCAGCAGCTTGGGTCATAGCGGGAGTACCGGGGAGCTGTTTTTT. Translation gives CASSLGHSGSTGELFF.

In this sample, this clonotype turned up a few times. In DNA, the CDR3 is TGTGCCAGCGAAAGACACACAGATACGCAGTATTTT. Protein product: CASERHTDTQYF. The chain links TRBV5-6 to TRBJ2-3; the D is unclear. V was trimmed by 7 bases and J by 2 bases, leaving 8 bases between them. Germline assignment: CDR1 SGHDT and CDR2 YYEEEE. The CDR3 contains 12 residues.

There are many counts of this clonotype. The chain uses TRBV9 and TRBJ2-7, with TRBD1 as a possible D gene (6 bases). The V end was cut by 0 bases, the J end by 6 bases, with 13 bases between. The germline V gene has CDR1 SGDLS and CDR2 YYNGEE. The CDR3 is made up of 14 amino acids. The CDR3 sequence: CASSVEGGGSEQYF. The CDR3 nucleotides are TGTGCCAGCAGCGTAGAAGGTGGGGGCAGCGAGCAGTACTTC.

A few counts support this clonotype. V gene TRBV28 combines with J gene TRBJ2-5; D is ambiguous. Germline V CDR1 and CDR2: MDHEN, SYDVKM. V gave up 7 bases and J gave up 5 bases, with 17 bases separating them. The CDR3 has 14 amino acids. CDR3 bases: TGTGCCAGCAAAGAAGCAGGACCTGTGGAGACCCAGTACTTC. Amino acids: CASKEAGPVETQYF.

Notes on this clonotype: The junction and the germline gene differ at one end; a read error may be behind it. The chain recombines TRBV14 with TRBJ1-2; 9 bases match TRBD1. CDR1 and CDR2 from the germline V gene are SGHDN and FVKESK. The CDR3 extends over 15 amino acids. CDR3: CTSSSLGQGNYGYTF. As DNA, the CDR3 is TGTACCAGCAGCTCCTTGGGACAGGGAAACTATGGCTACACCTTC. The full variable domain, in which reference TRBV14 and TRBJ1-2 provide the parts outside the CDR3, is EAGVTQFPSHSVIEKGQTVTLRCDPISGHDNLYWYRRVMGKEIKFLLHFVKESKQDESGMPNNRFLAERTGGTYSTLKVQPAELEDSGVYFCTSSSLGQGNYGYTFGSGTRLTVV.

This clonotype was seen a handful of times. J is TRBJ2-7 and V is TRBV20-1, with D perhaps assigned TRBD1 or TRBD2 (6 bases each). Germline V CDR1 and CDR2: DFQATT, SNEGSKA (reference sequence). With 6 bases removed from V and 7 bases from J, the gap between germline ends came to 13 bases. This CDR3 is 11 amino acids long. In DNA, the CDR3 is TGCAGTGCACAGGGAGGATGGGAGCAGTACTTC. This translates into CSAQGGWEQYF.

The chain has TRBV6-2 or TRBV6-3 and TRBJ1-1; D is perhaps TRBD1 (6 bases). V dropped 7 bases and J dropped 8 bases, with 14 bases sitting between them. From germline, CDR1 is MNHEY and CDR2 SVGEGT. This CDR3 is 12 amino acids long. In nucleotides, the CDR3 is TGTGCCAGCACCAAACGGGGGCAGGAAGCTTTCTTT. It encodes CASTKRGQEAFF.

This clonotype has more than one count but fewer than ten. V usage is TRBV20-1 and J usage is TRBJ1-5; no reliable D call. Looked up from germline, CDR1 is DFQATT and CDR2 is SNEGSKA (reference sequence). This CDR3 is 12 amino acids long. V was shortened by 4 bases and J by 2 bases, with 6 bases between the two germline ends. The CDR3 spells CSAMQGNQPQHF. CDR3 sequence (DNA): TGCAGTGCTATGCAGGGCAATCAGCCCCAGCATTTT.

This clonotype was observed a handful of times. The rearrangement uses TRBV2 and TRBJ2-7; no firm D call. V was clipped by 3 bases and J by 4 bases, with 7 bases between them. Germline V lookup: CDR1 SNHLY, CDR2 FYNNEI. There are 12 residues in the CDR3. This CDR3 reads CASSENGYEQYF. In DNA form, the CDR3 reads TGTGCCAGCAGTGAGAACGGTTACGAGCAGTACTTC.

This rearrangement joins TRBV6-6 to TRBJ2-7; D possibly matches TRBD1 or TRBD2 (7 bases each). The length of the CDR3 is 11 residues. Germline V gene sequence: CDR1 MNHNY, CDR2 SVGAGI (reference sequence). The CDR3 DNA follows: TGTGCGAGCGGGACAGAGTACGAGCAGTACTTC. The encoded protein is CASGTEYEQYF.

This clonotype was seen a handful of times. The V and J genes are TRBV7-9 and TRBJ2-3; no firm D call. The V end lost 4 bases, the J end lost 4 bases, and 12 bases lay between the germline ends. CDR1 and CDR2 (germline): SEHNR, FQNEAQ (reference sequence). This CDR3 is built from 14 residues. The CDR3 sequence: CASSSPVTPDTQYF. CDR3 bases: TGTGCCAGCAGCTCGCCAGTGACCCCAGATACGCAGTATTTT.

This clonotype turned up a few times. The junction and the germline gene differ at one end; a read error may be behind it. This chain connects TRBV6-1 to TRBJ2-4; D gene ambiguous. The CDR3 has 15 amino acids. Germline CDR1 MNHNS, CDR2 SASEGT. This CDR3 is CASSELGRAKSIQYF. In DNA, the CDR3 is TGTGCCAGCAGTGAATTGGGTCGGGCCAAAAGCATTCAGTACTTC.